The 2 T cell receptor beta chains below all came from one sample that was sequenced in a study of read filtering for tumor transcriptome and immune sequencing. This library used roughly 370 ng RNA and molecular barcoded adaptors spanning alpha/delta and beta/gamma chains. Each CDR3 protein gets one entry after TCRdb re-called the reads with MiXCR. The table records roughly 68,000 distinct CDR3 sequences, more than 11% of them present only once. The sequenced material came from a population of CD138-negative cells sorted from bone marrow. The source is a donor at least 40 years old with multiple myeloma.

The chain links TRBV2 to TRBJ2-3; weak D call: TRBD2 (6 bases). CDR3 size: 14 residues. Germline V gene sequence: CDR1 SNHLY, CDR2 FYNNEI. Trimming cost V 10 bases and J 2 bases, with 16 bases left between them. This CDR3 reads CATVVAGITDTQYF. CDR3 DNA sequence: TGTGCCACGGTCGTCGCGGGAATCACAGATACGCAGTATTTT.

This clonotype was detected many times. CDR3 bases: TGTGCCAGCAGCTTAGATTCGGTTTACAATGAGCAGTTCTTC. It yields the protein CASSLDSVYNEQFF. The chain uses TRBV7-8 and TRBJ2-1; D call uncertain. Trimming shortened V by 1 base and J by 4 bases, and 8 bases separated the two germline ends. Germline V gene sequence: CDR1 SGHVS, CDR2 FQNEAQ. The CDR3 has 14 residues.